This record looks at one TCR beta chain sequence and its context. Antigen specificity is unknown. Trimming pared 5 bases from V and 6 bases from J, leaving 13 bases between. The V gene's germline CDR1 is GTSNPN and CDR2 SVGIG (reference sequence). The CDR3 covers 13 residues. This sample was taken from a study of early T cells in non-severe SARS-CoV-2 infection. As for the study in general: Chains stayed unpaired after sequencing of bulk RNA from unsorted whole blood.

Overall study findings and caveats: Matching with VDJdb favored anti-spike CD8 responses (missing private and CD4 specificities).

Attachment of unique molecular identifiers to individual cDNA molecules was performed. One entry per CDR3 protein results from TCRdb running MiXCR on the 5' RACE reads. The sample records 35,000 to 40,000 distinct CDR3 sequences, under 6.5% being singletons. The specimen was whole blood. The sequence was obtained from an adult who was a healthcare worker with PCR-confirmed SARS-CoV-2 infection or an uninfected control (not recorded which). The V call is TRBV30, the J call TRBJ2-2, with D uncertain. The CDR3 here is CAWAQRRAGELFF. CDR3 bases: TGTGCCTGGGCTCAGCGCCGTGCCGGGGAGCTGTTTTTT. The variable domain in full, with the rest retrieved from reference TRBV30 and TRBJ2-2, is SQTIHQWPATLVQPVGSPLSLECTVEGTSNPNLYWYRQAAGRGLQLLFYSVGIGQISSEVPQNLSASRPQDRQFILSSKKLLLSDSGFYLCAWAQRRAGELFFGEGSRLTVL.